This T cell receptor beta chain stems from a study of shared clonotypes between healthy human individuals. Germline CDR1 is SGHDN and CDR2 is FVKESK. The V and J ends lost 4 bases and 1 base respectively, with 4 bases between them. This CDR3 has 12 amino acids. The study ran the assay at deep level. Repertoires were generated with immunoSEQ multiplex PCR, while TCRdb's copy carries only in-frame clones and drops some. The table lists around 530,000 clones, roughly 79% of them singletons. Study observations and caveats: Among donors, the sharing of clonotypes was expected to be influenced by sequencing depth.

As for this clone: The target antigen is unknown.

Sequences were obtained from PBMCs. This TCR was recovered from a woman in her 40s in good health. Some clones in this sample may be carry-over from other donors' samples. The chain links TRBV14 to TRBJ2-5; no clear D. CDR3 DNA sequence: TGTGCCAGCAGCCGGGCCCAAGAGACCCAGTACTTC. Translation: CASSRAQETQYF.